Listed below are T cell receptor beta chains from one sample, sequenced in a study of blood T cell repertoires in COVID-19. Sequencing was performed with immunoSEQ multiplex PCR; in TCRdb, only in-frame clones are kept and a portion is missing. The sample holds fewer than 75,000 clones; about 82% are singletons and the top ten take approximately 7.2%. Sample: peripheral blood. The source of these receptors is a man between 50 and 59 years old with active COVID-19. The CDR3 runs from the conserved cysteine through the conserved F or W. Fields, in order: J gene, V gene, CDR3 protein.

J: TRBJ2-7
V: TRBV10-2
CDR3: CASRLTGTGVGEQYF

J: TRBJ1-1
V: TRBV6-5
CDR3: CASTVDRGSTEAFF

J: TRBJ2-5
V: TRBV3-1/TRBV3-2
CDR3: CASSRVASQETQYF

J: TRBJ1-2
V: TRBV15
CDR3: CATSRGQGAGYTF

J: TRBJ1-1
V: TRBV5-6
CDR3: CASSPGLGGTEAFF

J: TRBJ1-2
V: TRBV19
CDR3: CASARPTGANYGYTF

J: TRBJ2-3
V: TRBV7-7
CDR3: CASSLGVAGTTDTQYF

J: TRBJ1-1
V: TRBV6-7
CDR3: CASSPVSTEAFF

J: TRBJ2-3
V: TRBV5-1
CDR3: CASKDRGDTDTQYF

J: TRBJ1-2
V: TRBV6-5
CDR3: CASRADRRLNYGYTF